The T cell receptor (beta chain) under discussion was sequenced for a study of vaccination effects on CD4 cells after COVID-19. TCRdb keeps only in-frame clones here, not all; method: immunoSEQ multiplex PCR. This sample has about 40,000 clones, with approximately 70% found just once. The CDR3 totals 12 residues. Germline V gene data show CDR1 as SGHDT and CDR2 as YYEEEE. With 4 bases removed from V and 9 bases from J, the gap between germline ends came to 13 bases. Study-wide results and caveats: Early timepoints after infection were absent, and convalescent patients were few in the study.

Cultured cells yielded isolated CD4+ T cells after less than 11 days. Participants each got two BNT162b2 or mRNA-1273 vaccine doses. People in the vaccine group had not been infected with SARS-CoV-2 before, and their nucleocapsid antibodies were negative. Remarks on this clone: Its antigen is currently unknown.

J is TRBJ1-1 and V is TRBV5-6; the D gene is possibly TRBD1 (5 bases). The receptor's source is a human donor who received a COVID-19 vaccine. The starting material was CD4+ T cells from PBMCs cultured without peptide, obtained after COVID-19 vaccination. For the CDR3, the DNA is TGTGCCAGCAGCCCCCGCGGGGGTAAAGCTTTCTTT. Translated: CASSPRGGKAFF. The full variable domain, with the rest looked up from reference TRBV5-6 and TRBJ1-1, is DAGVTQSPTHLIKTRGQQVTLRCSPKSGHDTVSWYQQALGQGPQFIFQYYEEEERQRGNFPDRFSGHQFPNYSSELNVNALLLGDSALYLCASSPRGGKAFFGQGTRLTVV.